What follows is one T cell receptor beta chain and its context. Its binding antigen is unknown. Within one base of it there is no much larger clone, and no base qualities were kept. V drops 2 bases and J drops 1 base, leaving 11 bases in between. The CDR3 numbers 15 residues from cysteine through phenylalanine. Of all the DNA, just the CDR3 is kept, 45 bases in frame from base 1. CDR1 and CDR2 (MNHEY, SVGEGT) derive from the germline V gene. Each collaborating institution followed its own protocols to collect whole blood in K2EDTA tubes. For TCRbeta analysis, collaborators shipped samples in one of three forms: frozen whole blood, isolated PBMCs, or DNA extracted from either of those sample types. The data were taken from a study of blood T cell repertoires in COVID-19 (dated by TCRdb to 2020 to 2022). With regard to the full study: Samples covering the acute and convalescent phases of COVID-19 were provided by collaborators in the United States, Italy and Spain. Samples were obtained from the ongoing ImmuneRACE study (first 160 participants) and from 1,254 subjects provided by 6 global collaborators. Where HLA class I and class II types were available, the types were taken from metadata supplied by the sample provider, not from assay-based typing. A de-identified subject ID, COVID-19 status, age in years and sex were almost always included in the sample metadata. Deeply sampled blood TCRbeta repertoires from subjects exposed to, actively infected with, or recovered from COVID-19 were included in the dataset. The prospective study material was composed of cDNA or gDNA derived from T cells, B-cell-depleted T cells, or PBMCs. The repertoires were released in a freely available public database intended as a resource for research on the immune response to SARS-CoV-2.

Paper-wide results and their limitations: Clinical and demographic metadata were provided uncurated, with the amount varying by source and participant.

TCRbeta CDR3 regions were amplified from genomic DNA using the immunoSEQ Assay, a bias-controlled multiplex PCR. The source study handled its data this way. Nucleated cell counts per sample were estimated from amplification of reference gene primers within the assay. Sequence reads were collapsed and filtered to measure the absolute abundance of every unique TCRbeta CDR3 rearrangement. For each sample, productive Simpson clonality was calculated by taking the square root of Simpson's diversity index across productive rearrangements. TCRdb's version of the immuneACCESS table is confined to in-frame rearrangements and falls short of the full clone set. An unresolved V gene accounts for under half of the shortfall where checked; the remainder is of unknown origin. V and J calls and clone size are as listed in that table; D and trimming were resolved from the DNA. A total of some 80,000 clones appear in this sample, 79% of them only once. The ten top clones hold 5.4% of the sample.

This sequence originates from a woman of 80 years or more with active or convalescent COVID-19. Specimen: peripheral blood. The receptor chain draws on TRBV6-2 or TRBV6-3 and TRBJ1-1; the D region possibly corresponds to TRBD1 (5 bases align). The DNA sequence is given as TGTGCCAGCAGTTACCACAACCAGGGGAACACTGAAGCTTTCTTT. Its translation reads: CASSYHNQGNTEAFF.